A selection of T cell receptor beta chains follows, all from one sample in a study of blood T cell repertoires in COVID-19. TCRdb's table, derived via immunoSEQ multiplex PCR, lists solely in-frame clones and lacks some. This sample carries a few hundred thousand clones, around 81% of them seen once, and the ten largest clones take roughly 3.6%. Sequencing used PBMCs or T cells enriched from blood (not recorded which). These receptors were obtained from a man aged 45 to 65 who had recovered from COVID-19. The CDR3 runs from the conserved cysteine through the conserved F or W. D genes are given only for firm matches. Clone size is given for some rows only: seen once, a few or many times, or a class if the clone is expanded.

d_gene	abundance	v_gene	j_gene	CDR3aa	CDR3nt
TRBD1	NA	TRBV3-1/TRBV3-2	TRBJ2-2	CASSLTGDVGELFF	TGTGCCAGCAGCCTGACAGGGGATGTCGGGGAGCTGTTTTTT
TRBD2	NA	TRBV19	TRBJ2-7	CASTAGGGLAYEQYF	TGTGCCAGTACAGCTGGCGGGGGGCTAGCCTACGAGCAGTACTTC
TRBD1	NA	TRBV7-2	TRBJ1-5	CASSLVGTDNQPQHF	TGTGCCAGCAGCTTAGTCGGGACAGATAATCAGCCCCAGCATTTT
TRBD2	NA	TRBV7-6	TRBJ2-5	CASSPRMGTSGQETQYF	TGTGCCAGCAGCCCCCGGATGGGAACTAGCGGACAAGAGACCCAGTACTTC
NA	NA	TRBV9	TRBJ2-5	CASSVGRETQYF	TGTGCCAGCAGCGTTGGCAGAGAGACCCAGTACTTC
NA	NA	TRBV7-3	TRBJ2-2	CASSSPVADANTGELFF	TGTGCCAGCAGCTCCCCGGTAGCAGACGCGAACACCGGGGAGCTGTTTTTT
NA	NA	TRBV9	TRBJ1-6	CASSVGGGSPLHF	TGTGCCAGCAGCGTAGGAGGGGGTTCACCCCTCCACTTT
TRBD2	NA	TRBV3-1/TRBV3-2	TRBJ2-5	CASSLWGSGAQETQYF	TGTGCCAGCAGCCTCTGGGGTAGCGGGGCTCAAGAGACCCAGTACTTC
NA	NA	TRBV18	TRBJ1-5	CASSPPYPGGNQPQHF	TGTGCCAGCTCACCACCTTATCCGGGGGGCAATCAGCCCCAGCATTTT
TRBD2	few	TRBV7-6	TRBJ2-7	CASSLVAGGGEQYF	TGTGCCAGCAGCTTAGTCGCGGGAGGAGGCGAGCAGTACTTC
NA	once	TRBV6-4	TRBJ2-7	CASSFGTSTYEQYF	TGTGCCAGCAGCTTCGGGACATCGACCTACGAGCAGTACTTC
NA	NA	TRBV20-1	TRBJ2-5	CSAETPETQYF	TGCAGTGCTGAGACTCCGGAGACCCAGTACTTC
NA	NA	TRBV5-8	TRBJ2-3	CASSLERGFTDTQYF	TGTGCCAGCAGCTTGGAAAGGGGTTTCACAGATACGCAGTATTTT
TRBD2	NA	TRBV5-4	TRBJ2-1	CASSPLAGGHNEQFF	TGTGCCAGCAGCCCACTAGCGGGGGGTCACAATGAGCAGTTCTTC
TRBD1	NA	TRBV7-8	TRBJ1-5	CASSLPGQLNQPQHF	TGTGCCAGCAGCTTGCCGGGACAGCTTAATCAGCCCCAGCATTTT
TRBD1	NA	TRBV5-6	TRBJ1-1	CASSLWLTGEQRTEAFF	TGTGCCAGCAGCCTCTGGCTGACAGGGGAACAAAGGACTGAAGCTTTCTTT
TRBD1	NA	TRBV7-9	TRBJ1-1	CASSPTGGLDTEAFF	TGTGCCAGCAGCCCTACAGGGGGCCTCGACACTGAAGCTTTCTTT
NA	NA	TRBV10-3	TRBJ1-2	CAISEKLNYGYTF	TGTGCCATCAGTGAGAAACTAAACTATGGCTACACCTTC
TRBD2	NA	TRBV18	TRBJ2-3	CASSPARLAGSTDTQYF	TGTGCCAGCTCACCTGCCCGACTAGCGGGATCCACAGATACGCAGTATTTT
NA	NA	TRBV9	TRBJ2-2	CASSVVGSGVNTGELFF	TGTGCCAGCAGCGTAGTGGGATCGGGGGTAAACACCGGGGAGCTGTTTTTT
TRBD2	NA	TRBV4-3	TRBJ2-1	CASSQDTAGTSGRVEQFF	TGCGCCAGCAGCCAAGATACCGCCGGGACTAGCGGGAGGGTTGAGCAGTTCTTC
NA	NA	TRBV27	TRBJ2-2	CASSLFAGELFF	TGTGCCAGCAGTTTATTCGCCGGGGAGCTGTTTTTT
NA	NA	TRBV7-3	TRBJ2-2	CASSPNPAAAGELFF	TGTGCCAGCAGCCCAAACCCAGCGGCGGCCGGGGAGCTGTTTTTT
TRBD1	NA	TRBV7-3	TRBJ1-2	CASSDRDRGPRTF	TGTGCCAGCAGCGACCGGGACAGGGGCCCCCGTACCTTC
TRBD2	NA	TRBV3-1/TRBV3-2	TRBJ2-5	CASSQVSTSGGLRETQYF	TGTGCCAGCAGCCAAGTTTCCACTAGCGGGGGGCTCCGGGAGACCCAGTACTTC
NA	once	TRBV7-2	TRBJ2-7	CASSPGVWDSGQYF	TGTGCCAGCAGCCCCGGTGTTTGGGACTCGGGCCAGTACTTC
TRBD2	NA	TRBV5-4	TRBJ2-5	CASSLFTSGGAETQYF	TGTGCCAGCAGCTTGTTTACGAGCGGGGGGGCCGAGACCCAGTACTTC
TRBD1	NA	TRBV11-2	TRBJ1-5	CASSLDGQGHQPQHF	TGTGCCAGCAGCTTAGATGGACAGGGACATCAGCCCCAGCATTTT
TRBD1	once	TRBV20-1	TRBJ2-2	CSASRRDRAPTGELFF	TGCAGTGCTAGTCGTAGGGACAGGGCACCCACCGGGGAGCTGTTTTTT
NA	NA	TRBV7-2	TRBJ2-5	CASSQSSIRETQYF	TGTGCCAGCAGTCAATCATCCATCCGGGAGACCCAGTACTTC
TRBD1	NA	TRBV6-5	TRBJ1-2	CASSYGGTGLNYGYTF	TGTGCCAGCAGTTACGGTGGGACAGGATTAAACTATGGCTACACCTTC
NA	NA	TRBV4-2	TRBJ2-1	CASSQVGGPYNEQFF	TGTGCCAGCAGCCAAGTGGGGGGGCCTTACAATGAGCAGTTCTTC
TRBD2	NA	TRBV7-3	TRBJ2-5	CASSSSGRTETQYF	TGTGCCAGCAGTTCGAGCGGGAGAACTGAGACCCAGTACTTC
TRBD2	NA	TRBV2	TRBJ2-1	CASRVAGGPGEQFF	TGTGCCAGCAGAGTAGCGGGGGGGCCTGGTGAGCAGTTCTTC
NA	NA	TRBV4-2	TRBJ1-4	CASSQDRAGTNEKLFF	TGTGCCAGCAGCCAAGATCGGGCGGGAACTAATGAAAAACTGTTTTTT
NA	NA	TRBV15	TRBJ2-4	CATRGGKNIQYF	TGTGCCACCCGAGGGGGTAAAAACATTCAGTACTTC
NA	once	TRBV5-1	TRBJ1-2	CASSLGEPGGYTF	TGCGCCAGCAGCTTGGGGGAGCCGGGGGGCTACACCTTC
NA	NA	TRBV5-1	TRBJ1-2	CASSSGGTINYGYTF	TGCGCCAGCAGCTCCGGCGGGACTATTAACTATGGCTACACCTTC
TRBD1	NA	TRBV29-1	TRBJ1-2	CSAQPRDRDGYTF	TGCAGCGCCCAGCCCCGAGACAGGGACGGCTACACCTTC
NA	NA	TRBV18	TRBJ2-7	CASSPGLETYEQYF	TGTGCCAGCTCACCGGGACTGGAGACCTACGAGCAGTACTTC
NA	NA	TRBV7-2	TRBJ1-2	CASSLGGGYTF	TGTGCCAGCAGCTTAGGAGGCGGCTACACCTTC
TRBD1	NA	TRBV30	TRBJ1-1	CAWSVQGPTEAFF	TGTGCCTGGAGTGTACAGGGGCCTACGGAAGCTTTCTTT
NA	NA	TRBV7-2	TRBJ1-2	CASSPTTGRANYGYTF	TGTGCCAGCAGCCCGACCACAGGTAGAGCTAACTATGGCTACACCTTC
NA	NA	TRBV10-1	TRBJ1-2	CASSESGSYGYTF	TGCGCCAGCAGTGAGTCAGGGAGCTATGGCTACACCTTC
NA	NA	TRBV10-3	TRBJ1-4	CAISPGGTPGKLFF	TGTGCCATCAGCCCGGGGGGGACACCAGGAAAACTGTTTTTT
TRBD1	NA	TRBV5-8	TRBJ1-5	CASSFYRDRGLNQPQHF	TGTGCCAGCAGCTTTTACCGGGACAGGGGACTCAATCAGCCCCAGCATTTT
NA	NA	TRBV4-1	TRBJ2-7	CASSQVQGDEQYF	TGCGCCAGCAGCCAAGTTCAAGGGGACGAGCAGTACTTC
TRBD2	NA	TRBV9	TRBJ2-1	CASSVAGGPSYNEQFF	TGTGCCAGCAGCGTAGCGGGAGGGCCTTCCTACAATGAGCAGTTCTTC
NA	NA	TRBV18	TRBJ1-1	CASSRAGVNTEAFF	TGTGCCAGCTCACGGGCAGGGGTGAACACTGAAGCTTTCTTT
NA	NA	TRBV9	TRBJ2-1	CASSVGRVSSYNEQFF	TGTGCCAGCAGCGTAGGTAGAGTCTCCTCCTACAATGAGCAGTTCTTC
NA	NA	TRBV5-8	TRBJ1-1	CASSPRLGNTEAFF	TGTGCCAGCAGCCCCCGACTTGGGAACACTGAAGCTTTCTTT
NA	NA	TRBV21-1	TRBJ2-7	CASSKERDRPTYEQYF	TGTGCCAGCAGCAAAGAAAGGGACAGACCAACCTACGAGCAGTACTTC
NA	once	TRBV6-5	TRBJ1-2	CASRSDTSQYGYTF	TGTGCCAGCAGGAGTGACACCTCCCAGTATGGCTACACCTTC
NA	NA	TRBV15	TRBJ1-2	CATSNHRDGYTF	TGTGCCACCAGCAACCACAGGGATGGCTACACCTTC
TRBD1	NA	TRBV27	TRBJ2-3	CASSSETGGTPQFSTDTQYF	TGTGCCAGCAGTTCTGAAACAGGGGGGACTCCCCAATTTAGCACAGATACGCAGTATTTT